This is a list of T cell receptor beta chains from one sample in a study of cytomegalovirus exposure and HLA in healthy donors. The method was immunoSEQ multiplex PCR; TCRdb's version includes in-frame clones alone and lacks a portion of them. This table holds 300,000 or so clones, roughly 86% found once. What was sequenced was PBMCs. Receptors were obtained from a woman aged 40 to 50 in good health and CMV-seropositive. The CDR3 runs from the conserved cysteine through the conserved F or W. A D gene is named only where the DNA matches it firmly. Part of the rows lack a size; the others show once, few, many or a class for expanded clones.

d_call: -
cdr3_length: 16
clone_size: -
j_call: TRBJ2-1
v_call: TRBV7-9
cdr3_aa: CASSPRSGVGYNEQFF
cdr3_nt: TGTGCCAGCAGCCCCCGATCAGGGGTGGGCTACAATGAGCAGTTCTTC

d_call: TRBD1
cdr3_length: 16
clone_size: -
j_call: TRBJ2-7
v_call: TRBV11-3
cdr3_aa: CASSLGGGTGTHEQYF
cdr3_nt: TGTGCCAGCAGCTTGGGGGGAGGGACAGGGACTCACGAGCAGTACTTC

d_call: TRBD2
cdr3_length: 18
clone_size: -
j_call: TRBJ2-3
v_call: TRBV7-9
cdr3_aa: CASSLAWGLTSGPYTQYF
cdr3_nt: TGTGCCAGCAGCTTAGCTTGGGGCTTGACTAGCGGGCCATATACGCAGTATTTT

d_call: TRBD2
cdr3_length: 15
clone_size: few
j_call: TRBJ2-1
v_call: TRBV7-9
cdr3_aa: CASRPSGPSYNEQFF
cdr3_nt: TGTGCCAGCAGACCTAGCGGTCCCTCCTACAATGAGCAGTTCTTC

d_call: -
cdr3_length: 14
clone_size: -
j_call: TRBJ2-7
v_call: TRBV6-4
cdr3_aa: CASRTDFLSYEQYF
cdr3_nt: TGTGCCAGCAGGACGGACTTTCTGTCCTACGAGCAGTACTTC

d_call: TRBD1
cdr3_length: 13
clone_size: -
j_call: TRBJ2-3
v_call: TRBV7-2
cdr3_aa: CASSMTGGNAQYF
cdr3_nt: TGTGCCAGCAGCATGACAGGGGGCAATGCGCAGTATTTT

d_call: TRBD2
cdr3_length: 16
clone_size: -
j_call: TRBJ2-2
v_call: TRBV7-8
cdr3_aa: CASSYPTSGRMGELFF
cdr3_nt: TGTGCCAGCAGCTACCCGACTAGCGGGAGAATGGGGGAGCTGTTTTTT

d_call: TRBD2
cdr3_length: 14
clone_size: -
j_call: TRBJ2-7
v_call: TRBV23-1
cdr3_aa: CASPMGGSSYEQYF
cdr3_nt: TGCGCCAGCCCGATGGGGGGGAGCTCCTACGAGCAGTACTTC

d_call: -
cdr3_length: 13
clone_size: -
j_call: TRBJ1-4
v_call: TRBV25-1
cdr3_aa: CASSDYRVEKLFF
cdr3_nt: TGTGCCAGCAGTGATTACAGGGTCGAAAAACTGTTTTTT

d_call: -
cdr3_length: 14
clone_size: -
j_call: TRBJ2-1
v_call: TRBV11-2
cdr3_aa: CASSNIQGDNEQFF
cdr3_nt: TGTGCCAGCAGCAACATACAGGGAGATAATGAGCAGTTCTTC

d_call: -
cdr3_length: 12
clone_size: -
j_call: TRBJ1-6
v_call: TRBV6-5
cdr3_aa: CASSLDNSPLHF
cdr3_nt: TGTGCCAGCAGTTTAGATAATTCACCCCTCCACTTT

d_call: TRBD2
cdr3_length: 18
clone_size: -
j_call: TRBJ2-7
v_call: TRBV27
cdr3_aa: CASSFARLATQQTYEQYF
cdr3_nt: TGTGCCAGCAGCTTCGCGAGACTAGCCACACAACAAACCTACGAGCAGTACTTC

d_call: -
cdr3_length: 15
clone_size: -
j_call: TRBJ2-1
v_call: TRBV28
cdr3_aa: CASSPSDRSGDEQFF
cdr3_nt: TGTGCCAGCTCACCTTCGGACCGCTCCGGGGATGAGCAGTTCTTC

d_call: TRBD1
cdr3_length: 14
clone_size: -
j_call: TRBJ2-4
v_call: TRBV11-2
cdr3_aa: CASSPGQGKNIQYF
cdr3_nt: TGTGCCAGCAGCCCGGGACAGGGGAAAAACATTCAGTACTTC

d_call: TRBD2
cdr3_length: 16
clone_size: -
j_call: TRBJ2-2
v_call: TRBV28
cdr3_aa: CASRPTSGPNTGELFF
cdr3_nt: TGTGCCAGCAGACCTACTAGCGGGCCCAACACCGGGGAGCTGTTTTTT

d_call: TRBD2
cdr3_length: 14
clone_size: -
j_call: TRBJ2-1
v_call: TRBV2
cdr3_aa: CASSTSGLPYEQFF
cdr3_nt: TGTGCCAGCTCGACTAGCGGCCTACCGTATGAGCAGTTCTTC

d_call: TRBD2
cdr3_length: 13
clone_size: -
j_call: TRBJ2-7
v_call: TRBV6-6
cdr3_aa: CASTSGEHYEQYF
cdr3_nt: TGTGCCAGCACTAGCGGGGAACACTACGAGCAGTACTTC

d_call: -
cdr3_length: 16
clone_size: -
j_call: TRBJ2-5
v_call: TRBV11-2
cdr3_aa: CASRSFRGTEQETQYF
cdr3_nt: TGTGCCAGCAGATCTTTTCGGGGGACCGAGCAAGAGACCCAGTACTTC

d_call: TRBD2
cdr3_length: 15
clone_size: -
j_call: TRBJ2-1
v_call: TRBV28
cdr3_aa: CASSLLAVKNNEQFF
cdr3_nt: TGTGCCAGCAGTCTACTAGCGGTTAAGAACAATGAGCAGTTCTTC

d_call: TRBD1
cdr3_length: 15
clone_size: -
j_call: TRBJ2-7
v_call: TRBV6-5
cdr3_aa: CASSYFGTGGSEQYF
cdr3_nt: TGTGCCAGCAGTTACTTCGGGACAGGGGGGAGCGAGCAGTACTTC

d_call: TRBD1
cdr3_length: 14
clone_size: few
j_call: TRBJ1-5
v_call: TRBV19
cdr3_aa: CASKPGQDNQPQHF
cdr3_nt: TGTGCCAGTAAGCCGGGACAGGACAATCAGCCCCAGCATTTT

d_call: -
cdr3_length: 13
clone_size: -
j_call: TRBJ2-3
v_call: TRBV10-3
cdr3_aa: CAIRRQGTDTQYF
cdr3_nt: TGTGCCATCAGACGACAGGGCACAGATACGCAGTATTTT

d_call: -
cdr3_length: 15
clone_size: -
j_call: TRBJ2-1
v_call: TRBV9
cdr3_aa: CASSVVGSGWNEQFF
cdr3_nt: TGTGCCAGCAGCGTAGTCGGGAGCGGATGGAATGAGCAGTTCTTC

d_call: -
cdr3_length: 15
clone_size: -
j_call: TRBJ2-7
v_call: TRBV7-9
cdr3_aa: CASSSDRLGTYEQYF
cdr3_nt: TGTGCCAGCAGCTCAGACAGACTAGGAACCTACGAGCAGTACTTC

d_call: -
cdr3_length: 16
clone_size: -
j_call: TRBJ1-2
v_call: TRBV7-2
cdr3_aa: CASSLPPGQWGYGYTF
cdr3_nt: TGTGCCAGCAGCTTACCCCCGGGACAATGGGGCTATGGCTACACCTTC

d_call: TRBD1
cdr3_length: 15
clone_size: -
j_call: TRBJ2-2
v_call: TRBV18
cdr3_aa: CASSTGTGNTGELFF
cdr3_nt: TGTGCCAGCTCAACCGGGACAGGAAACACCGGGGAGCTGTTTTTT

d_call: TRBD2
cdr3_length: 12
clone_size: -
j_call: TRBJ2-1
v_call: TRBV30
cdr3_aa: CAWNKRETEQFF
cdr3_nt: TGTGCCTGGAATAAGCGGGAGACTGAGCAGTTCTTC

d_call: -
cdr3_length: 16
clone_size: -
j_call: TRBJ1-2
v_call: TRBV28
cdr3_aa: CASSSLTGPRDYGYTF
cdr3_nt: TGTGCCAGCAGTTCGTTAACCGGACCCAGGGACTATGGCTACACCTTC

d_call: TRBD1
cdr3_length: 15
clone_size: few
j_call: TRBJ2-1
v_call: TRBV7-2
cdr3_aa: CASSLNRGGGNEQFF
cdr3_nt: TGTGCCAGCAGCTTAAACAGGGGCGGCGGGAATGAGCAGTTCTTC

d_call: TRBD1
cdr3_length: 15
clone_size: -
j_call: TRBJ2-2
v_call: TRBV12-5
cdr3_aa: CASGLQGARAGELFF
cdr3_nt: TGTGCTAGTGGTCTACAGGGGGCAAGGGCCGGGGAGCTGTTTTTT

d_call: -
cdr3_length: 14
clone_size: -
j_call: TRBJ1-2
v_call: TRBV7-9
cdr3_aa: CASSFSGNDYGYTF
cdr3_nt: TGTGCCAGCAGCTTCTCAGGGAATGACTATGGCTACACCTTC

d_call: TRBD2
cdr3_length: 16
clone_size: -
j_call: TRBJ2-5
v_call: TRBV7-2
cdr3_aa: CASSFPRASGGGTQYF
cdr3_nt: TGTGCCAGCAGCTTCCCACGAGCTAGCGGGGGGGGGACCCAGTACTTC

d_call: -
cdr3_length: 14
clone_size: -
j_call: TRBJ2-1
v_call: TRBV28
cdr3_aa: CASSFWQGTSEQFF
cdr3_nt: TGTGCCAGCAGTTTCTGGCAGGGAACAAGTGAGCAGTTCTTC

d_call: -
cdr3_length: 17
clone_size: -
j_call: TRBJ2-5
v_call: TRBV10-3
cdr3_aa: CAISEPHMGKRGETQYF
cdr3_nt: TGTGCCATCAGTGAGCCGCATATGGGAAAAAGAGGGGAGACCCAGTACTTC

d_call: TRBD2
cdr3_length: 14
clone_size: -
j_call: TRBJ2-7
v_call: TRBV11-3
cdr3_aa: CASSLQSGSYEQYF
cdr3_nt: TGTGCCAGCAGCTTACAGAGCGGGAGCTACGAGCAGTACTTC

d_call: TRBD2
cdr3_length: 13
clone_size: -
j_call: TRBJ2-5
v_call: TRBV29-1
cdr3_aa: CSVEGGSKETQYF
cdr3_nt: TGCAGCGTTGAGGGCGGGAGTAAGGAGACCCAGTACTTC

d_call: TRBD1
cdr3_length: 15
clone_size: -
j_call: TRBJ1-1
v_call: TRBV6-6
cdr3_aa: CASSYRGRVVPEAFF
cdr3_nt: TGTGCCAGCAGTTACAGGGGGCGCGTCGTCCCTGAAGCTTTCTTT

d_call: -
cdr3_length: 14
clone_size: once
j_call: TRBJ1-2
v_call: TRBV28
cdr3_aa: CASSVIQHRDGYTF
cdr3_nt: TGTGCCAGCAGTGTGATCCAACACAGGGATGGCTACACCTTC

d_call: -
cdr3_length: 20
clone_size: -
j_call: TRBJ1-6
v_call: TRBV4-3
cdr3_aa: CASSQESLPVSQGYNSPLHF
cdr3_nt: TGCGCCAGCAGCCAAGAATCCCTCCCCGTTTCGCAGGGCTATAATTCACCCCTCCACTTT